The 23 T cell receptor beta chains below all came from one sample that was sequenced in a study of vaccination and CD4 T cells after COVID-19. The treatment is: approximately 10-day PBMC culture with coronavirus spike peptide pools or control peptides (ViraFEST assay). No antigen is known for these receptors. An Oncomine TCR Beta short-read assay was used to sequence the DNA from cultured CD4+ T cells. TCRdb ran MiXCR on the PCR reads and lists one entry per CDR3 protein. The sample lists 3,500 to 4,500 distinct CDR3 sequences, about 20% seen once, with 45% to 55% in the top ten. The sequences come from CD4+ T cells from blood, cultured in vitro, collected after SARS-CoV-2 vaccination. These receptors all stem from a human donor who had recovered from COVID-19.

The chain joins TRBV29-1 to TRBJ1-2, with D maybe TRBD1 (6 bases). CDR3 length: 14 amino acids. CDR1 and CDR2 (germline): SQVTM, ANQGSEA. Trimming shortened V by 5 bases and J by 1 base, and 14 bases separated the two germline ends. The CDR3 is CSVFSPGHNYGYTF. Written as DNA, the CDR3 is TGCAGCGTTTTCTCCCCGGGACATAACTATGGCTACACCTTC.

This clonotype is categorized as medium-sized (0.01 to 0.1%). The chain is built from TRBV25-1 and TRBJ2-7; 7 nucleotides match TRBD2. Per germline, CDR1 MGHDK and CDR2 SYGVNS. This CDR3 contains 14 residues. V trimming: 4 bases; J trimming: 3 bases; junction bases outside the gene matches: 6. The CDR3 coding sequence is TGTGCCAGCAGTGGCCGGGGAGGGAACTACGAGCAGTACTTC. Its translation: CASSGRGGNYEQYF.

In this sample, this clonotype is medium-sized. DNA for the CDR3: TGTGCCAGCGGACAGGGGGTTACCTACGAGCAGTACTTC. Protein sequence: CASGQGVTYEQYF. This chain uses TRBV6-1 with TRBJ2-7; 10 bases agree with TRBD1. Germline lookup yields CDR1 MNHNS and CDR2 SASEGT. CDR3 length: 13 residues. J gave up 2 bases and V 8 bases, and 3 bases lay outside the gene matches.

A few counts support this clonotype. The chain links TRBV7-2 to TRBJ2-1; 12 nucleotides line up with TRBD2. The CDR3 has 16 residues. The germline gives CDR1 SGHTA, CDR2 FQGNSA. The J segment lost 9 bases and the V segment lost 5 bases, leaving 11 bases of the junction unmatched. CDR3 coding DNA: TGTGCCAGCAGCCCCCCCGGGCTAGCGGGGGGGCGTGAGCAGTTCTTC. Encoded protein: CASSPPGLAGGREQFF.

This sequence joins TRBV18 and TRBJ1-6; 7 bases agree with TRBD1. Germline assignment: CDR1 KGHSH and CDR2 LQKENI. V gave up 1 base and J gave up 0 bases; unmatched junction bases: 6. The CDR3 sequence is 18 residues long. This chain's CDR3 is CASSPQGAVNSYNSPLHF. The CDR3 DNA reads as TGTGCCAGCTCACCACAGGGGGCCGTAAACTCCTATAATTCACCCCTCCACTTT.

A few counts support this clonotype. The chain uses TRBV20-1 and TRBJ1-1; D may be TRBD1 (6 bases). The CDR3 runs 16 residues. Germline CDR1 is DFQATT and CDR2 is SNEGSKA (reference sequence). V dropped 0 bases and J dropped 5 bases, with 19 bases sitting between them. CDR3 residues: CSARDPSGGRDTEAFF. Here the CDR3 DNA reads TGCAGTGCTAGAGATCCCTCGGGGGGGCGGGATACTGAAGCTTTCTTT.

V and J are TRBV4-1 and TRBJ1-6; TRBD1 aligns across 7 bases. J lost 9 bases, V lost 3 bases, and 8 bases had no gene match. CDR1 is MGHRA, CDR2 YSYEKL, per germline. CDR3 length: 15 amino acids. The CDR3 sequence: CASSHLTGLGSPLHF. CDR3 nucleotide sequence: TGCGCCAGCAGCCATCTGACAGGGCTGGGTTCACCCCTCCACTTT.

The CDR3 reads CASSLQGGSGYTF. DNA of the CDR3: TGTGCCAGCAGTCTCCAGGGGGGGAGCGGCTACACCTTC. The chain carries TRBV6-4 and TRBJ1-2; the match to TRBD1 covers 7 bases. J was trimmed by 8 bases and V by 5 bases; bases with no gene match: 8. CDR1 and CDR2 (germline): MRHNA, SNTAGT. The CDR3 spans 13 residues.

By sample share, this clonotype is medium-sized (0.01 to 0.1%). The chain couples TRBV7-8 to TRBJ1-5; D unresolved. This CDR3 region has 14 residues. Looked up from germline, CDR1 is SGHVS and CDR2 is FQNEAQ. The V gene lost 1 base and the J gene lost 6 bases, with 10 bases spanning the gap. The CDR3, as DNA: TGTGCCAGCAGCTTAGAGGGTGGGTCTCAGCCCCAGCATTTT. As protein: CASSLEGGSQPQHF. The full variable domain, in which reference TRBV7-8 and TRBJ1-5 provide the parts outside the CDR3, is GAGVSQSPRYKVAKRGQDVALRCDPISGHVSLFWYQQALGQGPEFLTYFQNEAQLDKSGLPSDRFFAERPEGSVSTLKIQRTQQEDSAVYLCASSLEGGSQPQHFGDGTRLSIL.

The chain links TRBV6-1 to TRBJ1-1, with TRBD1 matching over 7 bases. Germline V gene sequence: CDR1 MNHNS, CDR2 SASEGT. V shed 5 bases, J shed 4 bases, and the junction held 13 bases outside the gene matches. This CDR3 is built from 16 residues. Here the CDR3 DNA reads TGTGCCAGCAGTCAGGACAGGACTCTAACCTTCACTGAAGCTTTCTTT. Its translation: CASSQDRTLTFTEAFF.

This clonotype was counted only a few times. The rearrangement joins TRBV27 to TRBJ2-7; TRBD1 or TRBD2 may be the D gene (6 bases each). V was shortened by 5 bases and J by 4 bases, with 21 bases between the two germline ends. The CDR3 runs to 16 residues. The germline V gene has CDR1 MNHEY and CDR2 SMNVEV (reference sequence). The CDR3 spells CASSPSPGAPIYEQYF. In DNA, the CDR3 is TGTGCCAGCAGTCCATCCCCGGGGGCCCCAATATACGAGCAGTACTTC.

This clonotype was counted a single time. V is TRBV2 and J is TRBJ1-5; D is perhaps TRBD1 (5 bases). Per the germline V gene, CDR1 is SNHLY and CDR2 is FYNNEI. This CDR3 has 14 amino acids. Trimming left V 6 bases short and J 3 bases short, with 12 bases between. This CDR3 reads CASRPLTDNQPQHF. As DNA, the CDR3 is TGTGCCAGCAGGCCCCTGACAGACAATCAGCCCCAGCATTTT.

The rearrangement joins TRBV29-1 to TRBJ2-7; 8 bases align to TRBD1. Germline V lookup: CDR1 SQVTM, CDR2 ANQGSEA. V lost 1 base, J lost 7 bases, and 6 bases stayed unmatched. The CDR3 has 13 residues. CDR3 protein: CSVEVVQGAEQYF. DNA of the CDR3: TGCAGCGTTGAAGTAGTGCAGGGGGCAGAGCAGTACTTC.

This chain joins TRBV28 and TRBJ1-6; no firm D call. This CDR3 region has 15 residues. Germline V gene sequence: CDR1 MDHEN, CDR2 SYDVKM. Trimming stripped 7 bases from V and 1 base from J, with 11 bases between. CDR3 in amino acids: CASTKLPSYNSPLHF. CDR3 sequence (DNA): TGTGCCAGCACCAAGTTACCATCCTATAATTCACCCCTCCACTTT.

By sample share, this clonotype is medium-sized. V and J are TRBV20-1 and TRBJ1-5; unclear D gene. Trimming stripped 0 bases from V and 3 bases from J, with 21 bases between. The CDR3 runs 18 residues. In germline, CDR1 is DFQATT, CDR2 SNEGSKA (reference sequence). In DNA form, the CDR3 reads TGCAGTGCTAGAGATGGGATCCGATTGGGAGGACCCAATCAGCCCCAGCATTTT. Protein: CSARDGIRLGGPNQPQHF.

This clonotype is labeled large. This chain connects TRBV10-3 to TRBJ2-7; 7 bases map to TRBD1. There are 15 residues in the CDR3. The germline gives CDR1 ENHRY, CDR2 SYGVKD. Unmatched junction bases numbered 5, after V lost 0 bases and J lost 3 bases. The DNA of the CDR3 is TGTGCCATCAGTGAGTCTCTGGACAGGAGCTACGAGCAGTACTTC. Translating it yields CAISESLDRSYEQYF.

In this sample, this clonotype is medium-sized (0.01 to 0.1%). The CDR3 DNA follows: TGCAGTACTCCCAGTGGTGGAAACACTGAAGCTTTCTTT. Its protein product is CSTPSGGNTEAFF. J is TRBJ1-1 and V is TRBV20-1; no clear D. The CDR3 extends over 13 amino acids. V was cut by 8 bases and J by 2 bases, with 15 bases left in between. CDR1 and CDR2 from the germline V gene are DFQATT and SNEGSKA (reference sequence).

Within the sample, this clonotype is medium-sized. This chain connects TRBV20-1 to TRBJ1-2, with D uncertain. Trimming removed 3 bases from V and 4 bases from J, with 6 bases in between. In germline, CDR1 is DFQATT, CDR2 SNEGSKA (reference sequence). The CDR3 runs 11 residues. CDR3 region: CSARAIYGYTF. CDR3 coding DNA: TGCAGTGCTAGGGCTATCTATGGCTACACCTTC.

This clonotype was counted only a few times. The chain links TRBV4-3 to TRBJ1-2; D possibly corresponds to TRBD1 (5 bases). The germline V gene encodes CDR1 LGHNA and CDR2 YSLEER. The germline V and J ends were trimmed by 1 base and 4 bases, with 16 bases remaining between them. CDR3 size: 16 residues. The CDR3 sequence: CASSQGRKQVTYGYTF. The CDR3, as DNA: TGCGCCAGCAGCCAAGGGAGAAAACAGGTCACCTATGGCTACACCTTC.

V usage is TRBV7-9 and J usage is TRBJ1-2; D is ambiguous. The V gene's germline CDR1 is SEHNR and CDR2 FQNEAQ (reference sequence). With 2 bases removed from V and 4 bases from J, the gap between germline ends came to 8 bases. The CDR3 totals 13 residues. CDR3 loop: CASSLSYSYGYTF. DNA for the CDR3: TGTGCCAGCAGCTTAAGCTACAGCTATGGCTACACCTTC.

In this sample, this clonotype turned up a few times. The V call is TRBV7-3, the J call TRBJ1-1; D remains unclear. V was trimmed by 3 bases and J by 4 bases, leaving 9 bases between them. The CDR3 sequence is 13 residues long. The germline gives CDR1 SGHTA, CDR2 FQGTGA. Here the CDR3 DNA reads TGTGCCAGCAGCTTTTCGGCTCGCACTGAAGCTTTCTTT. Protein: CASSFSARTEAFF.

The CDR3 loop is CASSRGNNYGYTF. DNA for the CDR3: TGTGCCAGCAGTAGGGGAAACAACTATGGCTACACCTTC. V usage is TRBV7-2 and J usage is TRBJ1-2, with D tentatively TRBD1 (5 bases). V lost 6 bases to trimming and J lost 2 bases, with 10 bases between them. The CDR3 covers 13 residues. Germline CDR1 reads SGHTA; CDR2 reads FQGNSA.

This clonotype is deemed medium-sized (0.01 to 0.1%). The chain uses TRBV5-4 and TRBJ2-5; D is unresolved. Germline lookup yields CDR1 SGHNT and CDR2 YYREEE (reference sequence). V lost 0 bases, J lost 5 bases, and 8 bases lay in between. The CDR3 is 13 residues long. CDR3 protein: CASSLDIGETQYF. Here the CDR3 DNA reads TGTGCCAGCAGCTTGGATATAGGTGAGACCCAGTACTTC.